Listed here are 23 T cell receptor beta chains from one sample, sequenced in a study of neurological immune-mediated disorders. MiXCR, run by TCRdb on the 5' RACE reads, gives a single entry per CDR3 protein. The profile covers some 60,000 distinct CDR3 sequences, with nearly 10% appearing a single time and around an eighth taken by the ten largest. As for time point: longitudinal time-point 2. The sequenced material came from PBMCs. The receptors originated from a man aged 25-45 years in good health.

This clonotype was counted many times. The rearrangement uses TRBV27 and TRBJ1-2; D may be TRBD1 (6 bases). CDR1 is MNHEY and CDR2 is SMNVEV in the germline V gene (reference sequence). There are 14 residues in the CDR3. The V end was cut by 2 bases, the J end by 0 bases, with 7 bases between. CDR3 DNA sequence: TGTGCCAGCAGTTTAAGGGGGACTAACTATGGCTACACCTTC. The encoded protein is CASSLRGTNYGYTF.

This clonotype was observed a handful of times. The chain couples TRBV3-1 to TRBJ2-6, with 13 bases identical to TRBD2. Germline V gives CDR1 LGHDT, CDR2 YNNKEL (reference sequence). The length of the CDR3 is 21 residues. V was clipped by 4 bases and J by 5 bases; unmatched bases: 17. The CDR3 DNA sequence: TGTGCCAGCAGCCCCCAACCCCTGGGGGGACTAGCGGGGAACAGGGCCAACGTCCTGACTTTC. Translation: CASSPQPLGGLAGNRANVLTF. Supplemented by reference TRBV3-1 and TRBJ2-6, the full variable domain reads DTAVSQTPKYLVTQMGNDKSIKCEQNLGHDTMYWYKQDSKKFLKIMFSYNNKELIINETVPNRFSPKSPDKAHLNLHINSLELGDSAVYFCASSPQPLGGLAGNRANVLTFGAGSRLTVL.

This clonotype came up many times. CDR3 region: CASSYSRAGGRYEQYF. CDR3 DNA: TGTGCCAGCAGTTACTCGCGAGCGGGAGGAAGGTACGAGCAGTACTTC. The chain uses TRBV6-5 and TRBJ2-7; 9 nucleotides agree with TRBD2. CDR1 is MNHEY and CDR2 is SVGAGI in the germline V gene. V shed 0 bases, J shed 4 bases, and the junction held 7 bases outside the gene matches. This CDR3 region has 16 residues.

There are a few counts of this clonotype. V is TRBV20-1 and J is TRBJ2-3, with D unresolved. This CDR3 spans 14 amino acids. Germline V gene lookup returns CDR1 DFQATT and CDR2 SNEGSKA (reference sequence). Trimming removed 1 base from V and 2 bases from J, with 10 bases in between. The CDR3 sequence: CSARGGTHTDTQYF. The CDR3 nucleotides are TGCAGTGCTAGAGGGGGAACCCACACAGATACGCAGTATTTT.

This clonotype was counted many times. V gene TRBV20-1 combines with J gene TRBJ2-1; 12 bases are a match to TRBD2. This CDR3 is 16 amino acids long. From germline, CDR1 is DFQATT and CDR2 SNEGSKA (reference sequence). J gave up 4 bases and V 2 bases, and 6 bases lay outside the gene matches. The CDR3 loop is CSARPPTSGRYNEQFF. CDR3 bases: TGCAGTGCTAGACCCCCGACTAGCGGGAGATACAATGAGCAGTTCTTC.

This clonotype came up many times. The gene calls are TRBV5-5 and TRBJ2-1; 7 bases are shared with TRBD1. The CDR3 loop spans 15 amino acids. V lost 4 bases and J lost 3; bases outside the gene matches: 7. Germline V gives CDR1 SGHKS, CDR2 YYEKEE (reference sequence). This chain's CDR3 is CASSGWTGVYNEQFF. CDR3 DNA sequence: TGTGCCAGCAGCGGATGGACAGGCGTCTACAATGAGCAGTTCTTC.

This clonotype was detected many times. The chain uses TRBV20-1 and TRBJ2-5; 8 bases are shared with TRBD1. This CDR3 is 11 amino acids long. The germline CDR1 and CDR2 sequences are DFQATT and SNEGSKA (reference sequence). Trimming at V came to 3 bases and at J to 14 bases, leaving 8 bases not matched to a gene. The CDR3 DNA reads as TGCAGTGCTAGTGCTAGGGACAGGCCTTACTTC. Translation: CSASARDRPYF.

In this sample, this clonotype turned up many times. This chain links TRBV3-1 with TRBJ2-5, with D perhaps matching TRBD1 (6 bases). CDR3 length: 15 amino acids. V gave up 1 base and J gave up 2 bases, with 11 bases separating them. Germline V gives CDR1 LGHDT, CDR2 YNNKEL (reference sequence). CDR3 protein: CASSQGGRAQETQYF. CDR3 DNA sequence: TGTGCCAGCAGCCAAGGGGGGCGCGCACAAGAGACCCAGTACTTC.

This clonotype was detected ten times or more. The chain employs TRBV4-1 and TRBJ2-5; the match to TRBD1 covers 7 bases. The CDR3 has 14 amino acids. Germline-derived CDR1 and CDR2 are MGHRA and YSYEKL. The V gene end was trimmed by 5 bases and the J gene end by 1 base; junction bases not matched to a gene: 4. In nucleotides, the CDR3 is TGCGCCAGCAGCTTACAGGGGCTCCAAGAGACCCAGTACTTC. Amino acid sequence: CASSLQGLQETQYF.

At least ten counts were recorded for this clonotype. The rearrangement uses TRBV28 and TRBJ2-1; 7 nucleotides line up with TRBD1. CDR1 and CDR2 from the germline V gene are MDHEN and SYDVKM. The length of the CDR3 is 16 residues. Trimming cost V 5 bases and J 3 bases; bases outside gene matches: 10. CDR3 bases: TGTGCCAGCAGTCAATCGTTACAGGGGAACTACAATGAGCAGTTCTTC. Its protein is CASSQSLQGNYNEQFF. The entire variable domain, with the rest obtained from reference TRBV28 and TRBJ2-1, is as follows: DVKVTQSSRYLVKRTGEKVFLECVQDMDHENMFWYRQDPGLGLRLIYFSYDVKMKEKGDIPEGYSVSREKKERFSLILESASTNQTSMYLCASSQSLQGNYNEQFFGPGTRLTVL.

Ten or more counts support this clonotype. This chain links TRBV7-8 with TRBJ2-1; 7 nucleotides line up with TRBD1. V lost 2 bases, J lost 3 bases, and 7 bases stayed unmatched. Germline values: CDR1 SGHVS, CDR2 FQNEAQ. The CDR3 sequence is 16 residues long. In DNA, the CDR3 is TGTGCCAGCAGCTTAACGGGACAGCCAAACTACAATGAGCAGTTCTTC. Translating it yields CASSLTGQPNYNEQFF.

This clonotype appeared many times. The chain's CDR3 is CASSGTGELFF. The CDR3 DNA sequence: TGTGCCAGCAGCGGCACCGGGGAGCTGTTTTTT. The rearrangement joins TRBV28 to TRBJ2-2; D call uncertain. Germline V gene data show CDR1 as MDHEN and CDR2 as SYDVKM. Deletions cut 6 bases from V and 4 bases from J, with 3 bases between. The CDR3 is 11 residues long.

This clonotype was counted many times. This rearrangement joins TRBV7-9 to TRBJ1-2; D is perhaps TRBD1 (6 bases). The CDR3 loop spans 14 amino acids. The germline CDR1 and CDR2 sequences are SEHNR and FQNEAQ (reference sequence). Between the trimmed V and J ends, which lost 5 bases and 5 bases, there was a span of 15 bases. In nucleotides, the CDR3 is TGTGCCAGCAGCCCTGGCCAGGGGTATTATGGCTACACCTTC. Translated, it gives CASSPGQGYYGYTF.

This clonotype was recorded many times. This rearrangement joins TRBV10-3 to TRBJ2-5, with D possibly TRBD2 on 6 matching bases. This CDR3 spans 13 amino acids. Trimming stripped 10 bases from V and 2 bases from J, with 14 bases between. Per the germline V gene, CDR1 is ENHRY and CDR2 is SYGVKD. CDR3 region: CATAVGLQETQYF. The CDR3 coding sequence is TGTGCCACAGCGGTTGGACTACAAGAGACCCAGTACTTC.

This clonotype was detected many times. The CDR3 coding sequence is TGTGCCATCAGTGCAGAAACCTACGAGCAGTACTTC. It translates to CAISAETYEQYF. The chain uses TRBV10-3 and TRBJ2-7; D gene uncertain. The CDR3 sequence is 12 residues long. Germline-derived CDR1 and CDR2 are ENHRY and SYGVKD. V was trimmed by 4 bases and J by 2 bases, leaving 6 bases between them.

Ten or more counts support this clonotype. The chain links TRBV4-3 to TRBJ2-7, with D perhaps TRBD1 or TRBD2 (5 bases each). There are 13 residues in the CDR3. V lost 2 bases and J 6 bases, leaving 11 bases between the germline ends. Germline V lookup: CDR1 LGHNA, CDR2 YSLEER. The CDR3 loop reads CASSQHPGSEQYF. CDR3 sequence (DNA): TGCGCCAGCAGCCAACATCCAGGGAGCGAGCAGTACTTC.

This clonotype was found many times. This rearrangement joins TRBV5-1 to TRBJ1-2, with D hard to call. Germline loops: CDR1 SGHRS, CDR2 YFSETQ. This CDR3 has 15 amino acids. Trimming took off 0 bases at V and 2 bases at J, with 11 bases between the two ends. The CDR3 DNA reads as TGCGCCAGCAGCTTGGCCATAGGAGGAAACTATGGCTACACCTTC. Residues: CASSLAIGGNYGYTF.

This clonotype was counted at least ten times. The rearrangement links TRBV27 to TRBJ2-7; D gene unclear. This CDR3 is built from 11 residues. Germline CDR1 and CDR2: MNHEY and SMNVEV (reference sequence). V lost 9 bases, J lost 4 bases, and 10 bases lay in between. The DNA for the CDR3 is TGTGCCAGTAAAGAGCGTTACGAGCAGTACTTC. This gives the protein CASKERYEQYF.

This clonotype was counted ten times or more. V is TRBV20-1 and J is TRBJ1-2; 7 bases map to TRBD1. The CDR3 extends over 14 amino acids. Germline V CDR1 and CDR2: DFQATT, SNEGSKA (reference sequence). CDR3 in DNA: TGCAGCGCCATCCTAACAGGGGCTAACTATGGCTACACCTTC. It yields the protein CSAILTGANYGYTF.

Only a few counts were recorded for this clonotype. The rearrangement uses TRBV6-1 and TRBJ2-1; 9 bases line up with TRBD2. The CDR3 totals 16 residues. Per germline, CDR1 MNHNS and CDR2 SASEGT. The V segment lost 8 bases and the J segment 0 bases; nucleotides outside the gene matches: 8. The CDR3 coding sequence is TGTGCCAGCCAACCCTGGCGGGAGGGCTCCTACAATGAGCAGTTCTTC. This gives the protein CASQPWREGSYNEQFF.

This clonotype was seen at least ten times. The rearrangement uses TRBV5-1 and TRBJ2-1; tentatively, D is TRBD2 (5 bases). Germline V gene sequence: CDR1 SGHRS, CDR2 YFSETQ. The germline V and J ends were trimmed by 0 bases and 10 bases, with 14 bases remaining between them. CDR3 length: 14 amino acids. The DNA for the CDR3 is TGCGCCAGCAGCTTGGCGGCCGGACTGCCCGAGCAGTTCTTC. It specifies CASSLAAGLPEQFF. Variable domain in full (rest from reference TRBV5-1 and TRBJ2-1): KAGVTQTPRYLIKTRGQQVTLSCSPISGHRSVSWYQQTPGQGLQFLFEYFSETQRNKGNFPGRFSGRQFSNSRSEMNVSTLELGDSALYLCASSLAAGLPEQFFGPGTRLTVL.

This clonotype was seen more than once but under ten times. The chain employs TRBV6-6 and TRBJ1-5; TRBD1 aligns across 10 bases. The germline gives CDR1 MNHNY, CDR2 SVGAGI (reference sequence). J was trimmed by 14 bases and V by 4 bases; bases with no gene match: 11. This CDR3 spans 14 amino acids. DNA of the CDR3: TGTGCCAGCAGTTTGGGACAGGGGACGGCTACGGAGCATTTT. Translated, it gives CASSLGQGTATEHF.

This clonotype was recorded many times. The chain uses TRBV5-1 and TRBJ2-7; no clear D. The CDR3 totals 14 residues. V was clipped by 4 bases and J by 2 bases, with 13 bases between them. Germline loops: CDR1 SGHRS, CDR2 YFSETQ. The CDR3 sequence: CASSRSRPAYEQYF. CDR3 nucleotide sequence: TGCGCCAGCAGCAGGTCCCGACCGGCCTACGAGCAGTACTTC.